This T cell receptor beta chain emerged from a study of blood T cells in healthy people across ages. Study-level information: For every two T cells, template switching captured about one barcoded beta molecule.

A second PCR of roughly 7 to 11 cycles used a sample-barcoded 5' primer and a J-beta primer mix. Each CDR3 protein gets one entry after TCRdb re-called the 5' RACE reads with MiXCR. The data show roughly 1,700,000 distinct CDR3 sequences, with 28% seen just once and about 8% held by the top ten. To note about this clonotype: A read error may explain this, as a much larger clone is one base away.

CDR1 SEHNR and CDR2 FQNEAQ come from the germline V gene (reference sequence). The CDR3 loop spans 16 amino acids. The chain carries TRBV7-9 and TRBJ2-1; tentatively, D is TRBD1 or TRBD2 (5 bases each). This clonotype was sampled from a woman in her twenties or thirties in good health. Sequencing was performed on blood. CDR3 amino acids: CASSPPWSRETDEQVF. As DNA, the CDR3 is TGTGCCAGCAGCCCTCCTTGGAGCAGGGAGACCGATGAGCAGGTCTTC. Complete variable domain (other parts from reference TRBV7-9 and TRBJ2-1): DTGVSQNPRHKITKRGQNVTFRCDPISEHNRLYWYRQTLGQGPEFLTYFQNEAQLEKSRLLSDRFSAERPKGSFSTLEIQRTEQGDSAMYLCASSPPWSRETDEQVFGPGTRLTVL.